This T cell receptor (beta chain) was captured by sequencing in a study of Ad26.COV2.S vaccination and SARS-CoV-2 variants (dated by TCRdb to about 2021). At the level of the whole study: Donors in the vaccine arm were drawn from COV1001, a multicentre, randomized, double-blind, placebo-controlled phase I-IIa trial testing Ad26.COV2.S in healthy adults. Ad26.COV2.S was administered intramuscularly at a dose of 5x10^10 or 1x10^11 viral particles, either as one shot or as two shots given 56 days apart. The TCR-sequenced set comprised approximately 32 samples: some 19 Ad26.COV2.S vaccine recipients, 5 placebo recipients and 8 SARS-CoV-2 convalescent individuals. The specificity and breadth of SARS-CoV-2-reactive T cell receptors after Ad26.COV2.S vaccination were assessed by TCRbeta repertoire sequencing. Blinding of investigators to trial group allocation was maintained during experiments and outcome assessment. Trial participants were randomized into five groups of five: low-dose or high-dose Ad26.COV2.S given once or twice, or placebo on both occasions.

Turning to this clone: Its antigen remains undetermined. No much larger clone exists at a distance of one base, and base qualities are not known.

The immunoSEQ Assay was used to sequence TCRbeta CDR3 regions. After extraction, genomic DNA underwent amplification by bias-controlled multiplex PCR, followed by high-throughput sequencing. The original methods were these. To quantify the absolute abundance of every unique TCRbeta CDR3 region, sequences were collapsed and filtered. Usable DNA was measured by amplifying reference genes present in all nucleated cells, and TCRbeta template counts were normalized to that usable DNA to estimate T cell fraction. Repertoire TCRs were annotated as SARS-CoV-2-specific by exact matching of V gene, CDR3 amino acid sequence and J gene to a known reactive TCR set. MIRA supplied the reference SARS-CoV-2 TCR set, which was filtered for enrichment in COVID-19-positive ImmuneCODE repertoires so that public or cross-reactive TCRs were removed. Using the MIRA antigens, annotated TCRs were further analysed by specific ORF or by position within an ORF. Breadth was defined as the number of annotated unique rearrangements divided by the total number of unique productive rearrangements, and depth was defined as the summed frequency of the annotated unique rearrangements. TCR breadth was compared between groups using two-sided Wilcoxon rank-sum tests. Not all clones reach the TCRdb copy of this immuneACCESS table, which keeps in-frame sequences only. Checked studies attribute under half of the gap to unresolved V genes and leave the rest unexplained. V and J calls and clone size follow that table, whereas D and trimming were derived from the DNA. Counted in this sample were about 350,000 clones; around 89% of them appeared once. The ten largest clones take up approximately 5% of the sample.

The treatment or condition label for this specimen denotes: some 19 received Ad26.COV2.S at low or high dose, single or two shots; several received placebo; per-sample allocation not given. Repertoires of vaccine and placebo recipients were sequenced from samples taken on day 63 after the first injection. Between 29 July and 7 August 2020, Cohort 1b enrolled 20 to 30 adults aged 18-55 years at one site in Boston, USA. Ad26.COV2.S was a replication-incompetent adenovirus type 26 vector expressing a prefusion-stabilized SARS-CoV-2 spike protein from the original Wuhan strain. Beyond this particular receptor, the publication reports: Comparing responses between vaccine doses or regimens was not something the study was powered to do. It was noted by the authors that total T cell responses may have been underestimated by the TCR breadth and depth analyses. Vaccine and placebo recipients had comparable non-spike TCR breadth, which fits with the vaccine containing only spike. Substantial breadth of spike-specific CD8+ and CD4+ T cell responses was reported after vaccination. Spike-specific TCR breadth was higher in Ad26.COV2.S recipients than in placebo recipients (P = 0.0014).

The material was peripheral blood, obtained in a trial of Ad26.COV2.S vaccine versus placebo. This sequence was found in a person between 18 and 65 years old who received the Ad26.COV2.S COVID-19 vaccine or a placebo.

The CDR3 protein sequence reads: CASSQADKLNTGELFF. The DNA sequence is given as TGTGCCAGCAGCCAAGCCGACAAGCTAAACACCGGGGAGCTGTTTTTT. Recombination connected TRBV3-1 (or the pseudogene TRBV3-2) to TRBJ2-2, with the D gene too uncertain to name. V lost 1 base and J lost 2 bases; the stretch between them is 11 bases long. Reading from cysteine to phenylalanine, the CDR3 counts 16 amino acids. Only the CDR3 DNA stays, 48 bases, in frame from base 1. CDR1 LGHDT and CDR2 YNNKEL were looked up in the germline V gene (reference sequence).